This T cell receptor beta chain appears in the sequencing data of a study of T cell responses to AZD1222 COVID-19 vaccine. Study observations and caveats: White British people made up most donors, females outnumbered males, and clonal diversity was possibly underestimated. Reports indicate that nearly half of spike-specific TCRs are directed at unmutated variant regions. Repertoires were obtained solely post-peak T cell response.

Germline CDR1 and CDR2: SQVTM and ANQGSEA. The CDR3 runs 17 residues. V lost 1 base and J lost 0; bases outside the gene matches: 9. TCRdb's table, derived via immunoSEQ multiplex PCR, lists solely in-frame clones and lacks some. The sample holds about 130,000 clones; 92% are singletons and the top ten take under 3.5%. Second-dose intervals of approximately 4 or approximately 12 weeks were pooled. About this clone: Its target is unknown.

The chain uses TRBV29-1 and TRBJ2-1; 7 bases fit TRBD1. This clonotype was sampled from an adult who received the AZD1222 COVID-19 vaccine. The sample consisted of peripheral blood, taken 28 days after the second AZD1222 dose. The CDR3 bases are TGCAGCGTTGAAGCAGGACCGGGACAGAGCTCCTACAATGAGCAGTTCTTC. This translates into CSVEAGPGQSSYNEQFF.